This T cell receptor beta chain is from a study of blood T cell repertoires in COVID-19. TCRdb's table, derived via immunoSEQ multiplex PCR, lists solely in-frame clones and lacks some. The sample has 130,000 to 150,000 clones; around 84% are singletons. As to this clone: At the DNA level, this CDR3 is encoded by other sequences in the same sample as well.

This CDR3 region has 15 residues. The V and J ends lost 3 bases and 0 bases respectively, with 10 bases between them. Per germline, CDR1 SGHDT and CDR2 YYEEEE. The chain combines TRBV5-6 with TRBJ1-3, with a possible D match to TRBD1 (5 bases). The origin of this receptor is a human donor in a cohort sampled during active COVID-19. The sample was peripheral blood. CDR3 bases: TGTGCCAGCAGCTCCGACAGCAGCTCTGGAAACACCATATATTTT. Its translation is CASSSDSSSGNTIYF.